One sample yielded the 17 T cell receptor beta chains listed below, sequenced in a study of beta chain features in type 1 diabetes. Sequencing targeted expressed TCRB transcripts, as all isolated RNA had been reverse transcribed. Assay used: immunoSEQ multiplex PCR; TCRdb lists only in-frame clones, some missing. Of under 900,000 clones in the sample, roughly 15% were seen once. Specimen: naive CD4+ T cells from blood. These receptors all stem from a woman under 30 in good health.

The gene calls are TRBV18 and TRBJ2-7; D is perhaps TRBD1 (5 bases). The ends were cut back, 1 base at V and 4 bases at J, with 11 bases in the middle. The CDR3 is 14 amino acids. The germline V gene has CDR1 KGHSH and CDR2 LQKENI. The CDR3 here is CASSPRRVGYEQYF. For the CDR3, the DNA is TGTGCCAGCTCACCACGCAGGGTTGGTTACGAGCAGTACTTC. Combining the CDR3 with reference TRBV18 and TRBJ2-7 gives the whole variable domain NAGVMQNPRHLVRRRGQEARLRCSPMKGHSHVYWYRQLPEEGLKFMVYLQKENIIDESGMPKERFSAEFPKEGPSILRIQQVVRGDSAAYFCASSPRRVGYEQYFGPGTRLTVT.

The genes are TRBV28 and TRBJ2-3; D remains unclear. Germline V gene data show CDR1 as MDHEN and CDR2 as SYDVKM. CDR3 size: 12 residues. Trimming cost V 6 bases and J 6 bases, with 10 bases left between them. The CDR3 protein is CASSQSRDTQYF. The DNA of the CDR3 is TGTGCCAGCAGCCAATCGAGGGATACGCAGTATTTT.

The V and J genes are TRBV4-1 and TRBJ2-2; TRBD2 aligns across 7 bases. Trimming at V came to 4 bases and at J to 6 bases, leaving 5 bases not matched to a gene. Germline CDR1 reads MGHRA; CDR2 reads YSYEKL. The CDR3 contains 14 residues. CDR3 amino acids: CASSPSGGSGELFF. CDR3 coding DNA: TGCGCCAGCAGCCCCTCGGGGGGTTCCGGGGAGCTGTTTTTT.

This CDR3 reads CASSPQGRWNQPQHF. CDR3 bases: TGTGCCAGCTCACCACAGGGGAGATGGAATCAGCCCCAGCATTTT. V and J are TRBV18 and TRBJ1-5; D perhaps matches TRBD1 (5 bases). Trimming took off 1 base at V and 4 bases at J, with 11 bases between the two ends. There are 15 residues in the CDR3. The germline gives CDR1 KGHSH, CDR2 LQKENI.

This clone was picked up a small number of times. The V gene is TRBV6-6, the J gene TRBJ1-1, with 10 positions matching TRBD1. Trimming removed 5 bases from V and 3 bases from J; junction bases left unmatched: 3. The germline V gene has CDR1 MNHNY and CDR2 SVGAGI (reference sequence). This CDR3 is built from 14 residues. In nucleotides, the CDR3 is TGTGCCAGCAGTCTGACAGGGGGCTACACTGAAGCTTTCTTT. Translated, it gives CASSLTGGYTEAFF.

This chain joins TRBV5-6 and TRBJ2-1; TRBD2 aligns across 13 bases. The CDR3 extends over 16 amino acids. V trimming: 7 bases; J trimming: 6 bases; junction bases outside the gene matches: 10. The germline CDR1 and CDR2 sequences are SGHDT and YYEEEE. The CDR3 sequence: CASGPGRTSGSNEQFF. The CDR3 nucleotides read TGTGCCAGCGGACCGGGGCGGACTAGCGGGAGCAATGAGCAGTTCTTC.

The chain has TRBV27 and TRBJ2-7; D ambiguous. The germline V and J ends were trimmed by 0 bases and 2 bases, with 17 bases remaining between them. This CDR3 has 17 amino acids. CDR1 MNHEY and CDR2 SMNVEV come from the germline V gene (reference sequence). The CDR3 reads CASSLSGWLGSTYEQYF. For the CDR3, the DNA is TGTGCCAGCAGTTTATCGGGTTGGCTGGGGTCCACCTACGAGCAGTACTTC.

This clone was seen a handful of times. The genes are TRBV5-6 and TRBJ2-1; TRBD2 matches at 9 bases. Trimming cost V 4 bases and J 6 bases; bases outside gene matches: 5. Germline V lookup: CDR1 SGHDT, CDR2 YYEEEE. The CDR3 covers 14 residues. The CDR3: CASSNSGGSNEQFF. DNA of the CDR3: TGTGCCAGCAGCAACAGCGGGGGGAGCAATGAGCAGTTCTTC.

For the CDR3, the DNA is TGCAGCGTTGAGGTTTCGCCAGGGTATGGCTACACCTTC. It yields the protein CSVEVSPGYGYTF. The rearrangement uses TRBV29-1 and TRBJ1-2; weak D call: TRBD1 (5 bases). V lost 3 bases and J 5 bases, leaving 13 bases between the germline ends. Germline V gene lookup returns CDR1 SQVTM and CDR2 ANQGSEA. The CDR3 is 13 amino acids. The full variable domain, completed using reference TRBV29-1 and TRBJ1-2, is SAVISQKPSRDICQRGTSLTIQCQVDSQVTMMFWYRQQPGQSLTLIATANQGSEATYESGFVIDKFPISRPNLTFSTLTVSNMSPEDSSIYLCSVEVSPGYGYTFGSGTRLTVV.

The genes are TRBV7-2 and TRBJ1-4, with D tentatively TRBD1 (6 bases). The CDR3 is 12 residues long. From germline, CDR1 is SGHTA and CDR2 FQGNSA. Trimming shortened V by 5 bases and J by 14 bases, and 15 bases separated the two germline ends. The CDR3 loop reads CASSPTGQSLFF. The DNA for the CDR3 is TGTGCCAGCAGCCCAACTGGACAGAGCCTGTTTTTT.

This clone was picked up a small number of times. The CDR3 spells CASSAKVLVNYGYTF. In DNA, the CDR3 is TGTGCCAGCAGCGCGAAAGTCTTGGTTAACTATGGCTACACCTTC. The genes are TRBV11-2 and TRBJ1-2; no clear D. CDR3 size: 15 residues. V gave up 5 bases and J gave up 1 base, with 14 bases separating them. The V gene's germline CDR1 is SGHAT and CDR2 FQNNGV.

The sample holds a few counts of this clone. CDR3 in DNA: TGTGCCAGCAGCTCTTCGTACCTCACAGGGACTAAAGCTTTCTTT. Residues: CASSSSYLTGTKAFF. The V call is TRBV7-2, the J call TRBJ1-1; D perhaps matches TRBD1 (6 bases). Germline V lookup: CDR1 SGHTA, CDR2 FQGNSA. Trimming shortened V by 4 bases and J by 9 bases, and 21 bases separated the two germline ends. This CDR3 spans 15 amino acids.

This chain's CDR3 is CAISEILETQYF. CDR3 nucleotides: TGTGCCATCAGTGAGATATTGGAGACCCAGTACTTC. This chain uses TRBV10-3 with TRBJ2-5; D call uncertain. The CDR3 is 12 amino acids. Trimming shortened V by 2 bases and J by 5 bases, and 6 bases separated the two germline ends. Germline CDR1 reads ENHRY; CDR2 reads SYGVKD.

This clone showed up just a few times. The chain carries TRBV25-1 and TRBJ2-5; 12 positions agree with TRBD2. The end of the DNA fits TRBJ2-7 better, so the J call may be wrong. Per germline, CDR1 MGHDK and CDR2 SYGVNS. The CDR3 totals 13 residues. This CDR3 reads CASLAGGSNEQYF. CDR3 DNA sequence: TGTGCCAGCCTAGCGGGAGGGTCAAACGAGCAGTACTTC.

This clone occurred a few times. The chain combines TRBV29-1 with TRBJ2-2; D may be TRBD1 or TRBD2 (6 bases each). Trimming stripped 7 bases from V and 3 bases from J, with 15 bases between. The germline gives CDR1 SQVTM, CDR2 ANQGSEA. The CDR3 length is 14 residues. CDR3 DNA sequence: TGCAGCGCCCGGGGGAACAGGGACACCGGGGAGCTGTTTTTT. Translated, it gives CSARGNRDTGELFF.

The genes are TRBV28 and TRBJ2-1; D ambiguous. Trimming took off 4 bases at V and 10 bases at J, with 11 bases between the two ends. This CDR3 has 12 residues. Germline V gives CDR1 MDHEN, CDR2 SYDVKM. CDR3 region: CASSYAGAEQFF. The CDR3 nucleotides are TGTGCCAGCAGTTATGCCGGAGCGGAGCAGTTCTTC.

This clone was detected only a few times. The CDR3 region is CASSLGTGSQPQHF. The CDR3 coding sequence is TGTGCCAGCAGCTTAGGCACGGGGTCTCAGCCCCAGCATTTT. The genes are TRBV7-9 and TRBJ1-5, with D hard to call. CDR1 is SEHNR and CDR2 is FQNEAQ in the germline V gene (reference sequence). The CDR3 contains 14 residues. The germline V and J ends were trimmed by 1 base and 6 bases, with 10 bases remaining between them. Combining the CDR3 with reference TRBV7-9 and TRBJ1-5 gives the whole variable domain DTGVSQNPRHKITKRGQNVTFRCDPISEHNRLYWYRQTLGQGPEFLTYFQNEAQLEKSRLLSDRFSAERPKGSFSTLEIQRTEQGDSAMYLCASSLGTGSQPQHFGDGTRLSIL.